The 30 T cell receptor beta chains given below trace back to one sample, sequenced in a study of esophageal squamous cell carcinoma under preoperative chemotherapy. In TCRdb, the PCR reads were re-called with MiXCR into one record per CDR3 protein. In the table there are roughly 9,300 distinct CDR3 sequences, over 40% of which are singletons. As for time point: after preoperative PTX-NDP chemotherapy. This specimen was acquired from a patient given preoperative chemotherapy. These receptors were obtained from a human donor with esophageal squamous cell carcinoma. The donor label of this sample is uncertain.

This clonotype was found once. The chain couples TRBV6-1 to TRBJ2-3; TRBD2 aligns across 8 bases. Trimming at V came to 9 bases and at J to 9 bases, leaving 17 bases not matched to a gene. The CDR3 has 15 amino acids. Per germline, CDR1 MNHNS and CDR2 SASEGT. As DNA, the CDR3 is TGTGCCAGGGTCCGGGGGGGGGGCGGCCAAGAGACGCAGTATTTT. Translating it yields CARVRGGGGQETQYF.

V usage is TRBV10-1 and J usage is TRBJ2-5, with 8 bases lining up with TRBD1. Germline-derived CDR1 and CDR2 are WNHNN and SYGVQD (reference sequence). The V and J ends lost 4 bases and 11 bases, in that order; junction bases with no gene match: 9. This CDR3 is built from 13 residues. Written as DNA, the CDR3 is TGCGCCAGCAGTGGGACAGGGTTGGGTGAGCAGTACTTC. This gives the protein CASSGTGLGEQYF.

In its sample, this clonotype ranks as large. The chain couples TRBV6-1 to TRBJ2-1, with TRBD2 identical over 8 bases. CDR1 MNHNS and CDR2 SASEGT come from the germline V gene. V gave up 6 bases and J gave up 4 bases; unmatched junction bases: 8. The CDR3 extends over 15 amino acids. For the CDR3, the DNA is TGTGCCAGCAGCCCCGGGGTAGCGGGATACAATGAGCAGTTCTTC. Translated, it gives CASSPGVAGYNEQFF.

The chain links TRBV6-1 to TRBJ2-3; no definite D call. CDR3 length: 14 amino acids. The germline V and J ends were trimmed by 2 bases and 0 bases, with 6 bases remaining between them. Germline loops: CDR1 MNHNS, CDR2 SASEGT. In DNA form, the CDR3 reads TGTGCCAGCAGTGAATCGCCAAGCACAGATACGCAGTATTTT. Translation gives CASSESPSTDTQYF.

This clonotype came up once. The V and J genes are TRBV12-3 or TRBV12-4 and TRBJ2-5; the D gene is possibly TRBD1 (6 bases). The CDR3 spans 14 residues. The CDR3 coding sequence is TGTGCGGGGAGTGGGGGCCGGGACCAAGAGATTCAGTACTTC. Amino acids: CAGSGGRDQEIQYF.

As for this clonotype: An end of the junction does not agree with germline; a read error may underlie this. This chain joins TRBV6-1 and TRBJ2-3; 11 nucleotides agree with TRBD2. Looked up from germline, CDR1 is MNHNS and CDR2 is SASEGT. The CDR3 spans 16 residues. The CDR3 spells CASTRLAGRATDIQYF. CDR3 nucleotide sequence: TGTGCCAGCACCAGACTAGCGGGGAGGGCCACAGATATTCAGTATTTC.

This clonotype was found many times. The V and J genes are TRBV6-2 or TRBV6-3 and TRBJ2-1, with 12 nucleotides matching TRBD1. V gave up 2 bases and J gave up 10 bases; unmatched junction bases: 9. Germline V gene lookup returns CDR1 MNHEY and CDR2 SVGEGT. The CDR3 runs to 16 residues. The chain's CDR3 is CASSYLTGTGGYEQFF. CDR3 DNA sequence: TGTGCCAGCAGTTACCTTACCGGGACAGGGGGCTACGAGCAGTTCTTC.

The J gene is TRBJ2-1, the V gene TRBV3-1, with D possibly matching TRBD1 (6 bases). Per germline, CDR1 LGHDT and CDR2 YNNKEL (reference sequence). Trimming cost V 1 base and J 10 bases, with 14 bases left between them. The CDR3 is 14 residues long. The chain's CDR3 is CASSQGAGVYEQFF. The CDR3 bases are TGTGCCAGCAGCCAAGGTGCAGGGGTCTACGAGCAGTTCTTC.

This clonotype was detected ten times or more. The CDR3 here is CAWSRVAGGTDTQYF. As DNA, the CDR3 is TGTGCCTGGAGTAGGGTGGCAGGGGGTACAGATACGCAGTATTTT. This chain uses TRBV30 with TRBJ2-3, with 7 nucleotides matching TRBD1. This CDR3 has 15 amino acids. Germline trimming cut 2 bases from V and 3 bases from J; bases unmatched to any gene: 8. CDR1 and CDR2 from the germline V gene are GTSNPN and SVGIG (reference sequence).

This clonotype has just one count. The chain couples TRBV6-1 to TRBJ2-1; TRBD2 aligns across 11 bases. In germline, CDR1 is MNHNS, CDR2 SASEGT. The CDR3 totals 14 residues. After removal of 7 bases from V and 4 bases from J, the junction contained 3 bases not matched to a gene. The CDR3 loop is CASTGTSGYNEQFF. The CDR3 DNA reads TGTGCCAGCACCGGGACTAGCGGTTACAATGAGCAGTTCTTC.

This rearrangement joins TRBV12-3 or TRBV12-4 to TRBJ2-4, with a tentative D call TRBD2 (7 bases). CDR3 length: 17 residues. V lost 5 bases and J 13 bases, leaving 30 bases between the germline ends. CDR3 nucleotides: TGTGCCAGCAGTACGGGAAGGGGGGGGGGTGACAAAGAGATCCAGTACTTC. Its protein product is CASSTGRGGGDKEIQYF.

This clonotype was recorded at least ten times. The chain joins TRBV11-3 to TRBJ2-1, with 12 bases lining up with TRBD2. The germline V gene encodes CDR1 SGHNT and CDR2 YENEEA. The ends lost 5 bases at V and 0 bases at J; junction bases unmatched: 11. This CDR3 has 19 residues. The CDR3 sequence is CASSPGLAGHGSSYNEQFF. Written as DNA, the CDR3 is TGTGCCAGCAGCCCAGGACTAGCGGGACATGGAAGCTCCTACAATGAGCAGTTCTTC. The full variable domain, rest sourced from reference TRBV11-3 and TRBJ2-1, is EAGVVQSPRYKIIEKKQPVAFWCNPISGHNTLYWYLQNLGQGPELLIRYENEEAVDDSQLPKDRFSAERLKGVDSTLKIQPAELGDSAVYLCASSPGLAGHGSSYNEQFFGPGTRLTVL.

Turning to this clonotype: One junction end disagrees with the germline gene, perhaps due to a read error. The gene calls are TRBV6-8 and TRBJ2-4; possibly TRBD1 or TRBD2 for D (5 bases each). The CDR3 loop spans 14 amino acids. CDR1 and CDR2 (germline): MNHGY, SAAAGT. CDR3 sequence: CAGTGQCAKNIQYF. Here the CDR3 DNA reads TGTGCCGGCACGGGGCAGTGTGCCAAAAATATTCAGTACTTC.

In nucleotides, the CDR3 is TGTGCCAGCAGTTACGGCCTAGGACAAGAGACCCAGTTCTTC. Translation: CASSYGLGQETQFF. This chain joins TRBV6-5 and TRBJ2-5; TRBD1 is a possible D gene (5 bases). The J call may be in error: the DNA end matches TRBJ2-1 better. The CDR3 contains 14 residues. CDR1 is MNHEY, CDR2 SVGAGI, per germline.

There are many counts of this clonotype. The chain recombines TRBV6-1 with TRBJ2-7; D remains unclear. The CDR3 runs to 12 residues. The germline gives CDR1 MNHNS, CDR2 SASEGT. Trimming took 3 bases from V and 2 from J, leaving 5 bases between them. The CDR3 sequence: CASSDTAYEQYF. The CDR3 DNA sequence: TGTGCCAGCAGTGATACAGCCTACGAGCAGTACTTC.

This clonotype was found a few times. This sequence joins TRBV27 and TRBJ2-5; D might be TRBD1 (6 bases). The tail of the sequence fits TRBJ2-7 better, so the J call may be wrong. CDR1 is MNHEY, CDR2 SMNVEV, per germline (reference sequence). This CDR3 region has 16 residues. In DNA form, the CDR3 reads TGTGCCAGCAGTCCGAGTCAGGGGTCCCAAAGCTACGAGCAGTACTTC. Protein product: CASSPSQGSQSYEQYF.

This clonotype has ten or more counts. The chain links TRBV4-1 to TRBJ2-1, with D maybe TRBD2 (6 bases). The CDR3 is 14 residues long. Germline assignment: CDR1 MGHRA and CDR2 YSYEKL. The germline V and J ends were trimmed by 4 bases and 9 bases, with 16 bases remaining between them. Written as DNA, the CDR3 is TGCGCCAGCAGCCCAACAATGACTAGTAGTGAGCAGTTCTTC. Amino acid sequence: CASSPTMTSSEQFF.

This chain links TRBV5-1 with TRBJ2-3; no firm D call. The CDR3 spans 13 residues. Germline CDR1 SGHRS, CDR2 YFSETQ. V dropped 4 bases and J dropped 6 bases, with 12 bases sitting between them. CDR3 nucleotide sequence: TGCGCCAGCAGCCCTGACCAACTGGATACGCAGTATTTT. Protein sequence: CASSPDQLDTQYF. The full variable domain, its missing parts supplied by reference TRBV5-1 and TRBJ2-3, is KAGVTQTPRYLIKTRGQQVTLSCSPISGHRSVSWYQQTPGQGLQFLFEYFSETQRNKGNFPGRFSGRQFSNSRSEMNVSTLELGDSALYLCASSPDQLDTQYFGPGTRLTVL.

In this sample, this clonotype turned up many times. The rearrangement uses TRBV11-2 and TRBJ2-2, with D hard to call. The V gene's germline CDR1 is SGHAT and CDR2 FQNNGV. V gave up 1 base and J gave up 7 bases, with 10 bases separating them. The CDR3 totals 14 residues. The DNA for the CDR3 is TGTGCCAGCAGCTTAGGAGGCGCTTACGGGGAGCTGTTTTTT. Translating gives CASSLGGAYGELFF.

In this sample, this clonotype turned up a few times. It may be a read error: a sequence one base away is much more abundant. The V and J genes are TRBV6-1 and TRBJ2-1; D is unclear. V was trimmed by 5 bases and J by 10 bases, leaving 12 bases between them. CDR1 is MNHNS and CDR2 is SASEGT in the germline V gene. This CDR3 is 12 amino acids long. CDR3 sequence reads: CASSQVQNEQFF. CDR3 nucleotide sequence: TGTGCCAGCAGTCAGGTACAGAACGAGCAGTTCTTC.

The chain has TRBV11-2 and TRBJ2-3; D uncertain. The CDR3 extends over 16 amino acids. V lost 8 bases and J 5 bases, leaving 23 bases between the germline ends. Per the germline V gene, CDR1 is SGHAT and CDR2 is FQNNGV. Here the CDR3 DNA reads TGTGCCAGCGTGGGTGAAGGCATCGGTAAGGGAGATACGCAGTATTTT. Its protein is CASVGEGIGKGDTQYF.

This clonotype was counted between two and nine times. This chain connects TRBV6-5 to TRBJ2-3, with D perhaps TRBD2 (6 bases). The V gene's germline CDR1 is MNHEY and CDR2 SVGAGI. V was shortened by 2 bases and J by 2 bases, with 11 bases between the two germline ends. The CDR3 length is 15 residues. The CDR3, as DNA: TGTGCCAGCAGTTACGGGGGGAGGCTCACAGATACGCAGTATTTT. Translated, it gives CASSYGGRLTDTQYF.

The table lists this clonotype with a count of one. The chain employs TRBV4-1 and TRBJ2-3; D remains unclear. V was pared by 11 bases and J by 8 bases, with 26 bases between. The CDR3 has 15 amino acids. Germline CDR1 is MGHRA and CDR2 is YSYEKL. This chain's CDR3 is CALGHEAVNTGTQYF. CDR3 sequence (DNA): TGCGCCCTCGGCCACGAGGCCGTGAACACCGGTACGCAGTATTTT.

This clonotype has at least ten counts. The chain links TRBV12-3 or TRBV12-4 to TRBJ2-2; D might be TRBD1 or TRBD2, each matching 6 bases. The CDR3 length is 16 residues. With 3 bases removed from V and 4 bases from J, the gap between germline ends came to 15 bases. CDR3 bases: TGTGCCAGCAGTTTCTTAGGGGGGCCGGGCACCGGGGAGCTGTTTTTT. Translation: CASSFLGGPGTGELFF.

Points on this clonotype: One end of the junction is discordant with germline, which a read error may explain. The chain recombines TRBV10-3 with TRBJ2-4; maybe TRBD1 (6 bases). The CDR3 covers 12 residues. Germline assignment: CDR1 ENHRY and CDR2 SYGVKD. CDR3: CAGMGARNIQYF. The DNA for the CDR3 is TGTGCGGGGATGGGGGCGAGAAACATTCAGTATTTC.

This clonotype was seen more than once but under ten times. The DNA of the CDR3 is TGTGCCAACCTGACACCGGTAAGGGACAATGAGCAGTTCTTC. It yields the protein CANLTPVRDNEQFF. V gene TRBV6-6 combines with J gene TRBJ2-1; D remains ambiguous. The CDR3 extends over 14 amino acids. The V end was cut by 10 bases, the J end by 5 bases, with 18 bases between. CDR1 and CDR2 (germline): MNHNY, SVGAGI (reference sequence).

The rearrangement uses TRBV3-1 and TRBJ1-2; D unclear. Germline assignment: CDR1 LGHDT and CDR2 YNNKEL (reference sequence). V lost 2 bases and J 8 bases, leaving 18 bases between the germline ends. This CDR3 comprises 15 residues. Here the CDR3 DNA reads TGTGCCAGCAGCCAACCGCGGCTCCCCTGGGGAGGCTACACCTTC. Translating gives CASSQPRLPWGGYTF. Based on the CDR3 plus reference TRBV3-1 and TRBJ1-2, the full variable domain is DTAVSQTPKYLVTQMGNDKSIKCEQNLGHDTMYWYKQDSKKFLKIMFSYNNKELIINETVPNRFSPKSPDKAHLNLHINSLELGDSAVYFCASSQPRLPWGGYTFGSGTRLTVV.

V usage is TRBV6-1 and J usage is TRBJ2-1; 11 positions agree with TRBD2. This CDR3 region has 17 residues. Trimming at V came to 7 bases and at J to 2 bases, leaving 10 bases not matched to a gene. The V gene's germline CDR1 is MNHNS and CDR2 SASEGT. In DNA, the CDR3 is TGTGCCAGCAAACCAGGACTAGCGGGTCTCCCCTACAATGAGCAGTTCTTC. Its translation: CASKPGLAGLPYNEQFF.

This clonotype was detected many times. A much bigger clone sits one base away, suggesting this may be a read error. The chain has TRBV6-1 and TRBJ2-1, with TRBD2 matching over 7 bases. Per the germline V gene, CDR1 is MNHNS and CDR2 is SASEGT. The CDR3 loop spans 13 amino acids. Trimming took 9 bases from V and 13 from J; bases not matched to a gene: 15. The CDR3 here is CASGEGRKETQFF. CDR3 nucleotide sequence: TGTGCCAGTGGGGAGGGACGGAAAGAGACCCAGTTCTTC.

This clonotype was observed many times. The V and J genes are TRBV7-6 and TRBJ2-3; the match to TRBD2 covers 10 bases. CDR1 is SGHVS and CDR2 is FNYEAQ in the germline V gene. The V and J ends lost 3 bases and 4 bases, in that order; junction bases with no gene match: 4. The CDR3 loop spans 15 amino acids. CDR3 bases: TGTGCCAGCAGCTTGTTAGCGGGAGGTGCAGATACGCAGTATTTT. Protein sequence: CASSLLAGGADTQYF.